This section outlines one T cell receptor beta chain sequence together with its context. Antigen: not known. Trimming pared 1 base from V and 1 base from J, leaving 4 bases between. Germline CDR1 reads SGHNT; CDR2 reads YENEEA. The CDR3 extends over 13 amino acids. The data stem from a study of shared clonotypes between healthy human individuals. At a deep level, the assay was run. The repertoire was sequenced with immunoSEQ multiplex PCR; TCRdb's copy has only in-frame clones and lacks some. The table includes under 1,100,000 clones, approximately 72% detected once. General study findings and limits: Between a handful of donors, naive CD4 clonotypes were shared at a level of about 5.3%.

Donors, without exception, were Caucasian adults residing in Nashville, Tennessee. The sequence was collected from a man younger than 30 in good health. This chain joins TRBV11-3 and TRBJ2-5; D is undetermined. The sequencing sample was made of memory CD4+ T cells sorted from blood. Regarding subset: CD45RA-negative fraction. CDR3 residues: CASSLVIQETQYF. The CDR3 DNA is TGTGCCAGCAGCTTAGTCATCCAAGAGACCCAGTACTTC.